This passage covers 18 T cell receptor beta chains from one sample sequenced in a study of cytomegalovirus exposure and HLA in healthy donors. Both 60 Vbeta primers and 13 Jbeta primers went into the PCR. TCRdb's table, derived via immunoSEQ multiplex PCR, lists solely in-frame clones and lacks some. Among 150,000 to 200,000 clones listed, about 76% were seen once. The sequencing input was PBMCs. The receptors were gathered from a woman aged 45-59 years in good health and CMV-seronegative.

The chain is built from TRBV29-1 and TRBJ2-3; D not certain. With 2 bases removed from V and 0 bases from J, the gap between germline ends came to 9 bases. This CDR3 has 14 residues. CDR1 and CDR2 (germline): SQVTM, ANQGSEA. DNA of the CDR3: TGCAGCGTTGAAATTTTAGCTAGCACAGATACGCAGTATTTT. Its translation: CSVEILASTDTQYF.

The chain couples TRBV28 to TRBJ2-1; 8 bases are a match to TRBD2. Germline trimming cut 2 bases from V and 7 bases from J; bases unmatched to any gene: 7. Germline-derived CDR1 and CDR2 are MDHEN and SYDVKM. CDR3 size: 15 residues. The CDR3: CASSLIAGGWNEQFF. DNA of the CDR3: TGTGCCAGCAGTTTAATCGCGGGGGGCTGGAATGAGCAGTTCTTC.

The V and J genes are TRBV5-1 and TRBJ2-3; 9 bases map to TRBD1. The CDR3 extends over 16 amino acids. Germline loops: CDR1 SGHRS, CDR2 YFSETQ. The J segment lost 0 bases and the V segment lost 0 bases, leaving 2 bases of the junction unmatched. CDR3: CASSLGTGVSTDTQYF. For the CDR3, the DNA is TGCGCCAGCAGCTTGGGGACAGGGGTGAGCACAGATACGCAGTATTTT.

This clone was detected once. V usage is TRBV20-1 and J usage is TRBJ1-1; D is unclear. This CDR3 region has 11 residues. The V gene lost 5 bases and the J gene lost 1 base, with 5 bases spanning the gap. Germline V gene sequence: CDR1 DFQATT, CDR2 SNEGSKA (reference sequence). The CDR3 region has the DNA TGCAGTGCTGAGGGGAACACTGAAGCTTTCTTT. Translated: CSAEGNTEAFF.

This clone was seen only a few times. The chain employs TRBV4-3 and TRBJ2-2; D remains unclear. The CDR3 is made up of 13 amino acids. The germline V and J ends were trimmed by 1 base and 5 bases, with 5 bases remaining between them. CDR1 and CDR2 (germline): LGHNA, YSLEER. The CDR3 here is CASSQVLTGELFF. The CDR3 DNA is TGCGCCAGCAGCCAAGTACTTACCGGGGAGCTGTTTTTT.

This clone has a handful of counts. V is TRBV5-1 and J is TRBJ2-3, with 9 nucleotides matching TRBD1. Germline lookup yields CDR1 SGHRS and CDR2 YFSETQ. J gave up 4 bases and V 4 bases, and 7 bases lay outside the gene matches. The CDR3 consists of 15 residues. CDR3 sequence (DNA): TGCGCCAGCAGCCAAGGACAGGGGAGGGCAGATACGCAGTATTTT. It yields the protein CASSQGQGRADTQYF. The variable domain in full, with the rest retrieved from reference TRBV5-1 and TRBJ2-3, is KAGVTQTPRYLIKTRGQQVTLSCSPISGHRSVSWYQQTPGQGLQFLFEYFSETQRNKGNFPGRFSGRQFSNSRSEMNVSTLELGDSALYLCASSQGQGRADTQYFGPGTRLTVL.

The chain employs TRBV9 and TRBJ2-1, with 12 bases lining up with TRBD1. This CDR3 is built from 18 residues. The V segment lost 0 bases and the J segment 9 bases; nucleotides outside the gene matches: 13. Germline V gene lookup returns CDR1 SGDLS and CDR2 YYNGEE. CDR3 coding DNA: TGTGCCAGCAGCGTAGGCTTCGGGGGGACAGGGGGCGCGAGTGAGCAGTTCTTC. It codes for CASSVGFGGTGGASEQFF.

CDR3 DNA sequence: TGTGCCAGCAGTTCTGGCACAGATACGCAGTATTTT. Amino acids: CASSSGTDTQYF. This rearrangement joins TRBV6-5 to TRBJ2-3; D unresolved. This CDR3 contains 12 residues. Trimming shortened V by 4 bases and J by 1 base, and 3 bases separated the two germline ends. Germline V gene lookup returns CDR1 MNHEY and CDR2 SVGAGI.

This clone was detected once. This sequence joins TRBV11-1 and TRBJ2-5; possibly TRBD2 for D (6 bases). CDR1 and CDR2 (germline): SGHAT, FQDESV (reference sequence). V was clipped by 1 base and J by 3 bases, with 15 bases between them. This CDR3 is 16 amino acids long. Here the CDR3 DNA reads TGTGCCAGCAGCTTAGGGGAGCGGGTACCCGAAGAGACCCAGTACTTC. Protein sequence: CASSLGERVPEETQYF.

The chain couples TRBV10-3 to TRBJ2-7; TRBD1 matches 7 bases. V trimming: 0 bases; J trimming: 2 bases; junction bases outside the gene matches: 7. Germline V lookup: CDR1 ENHRY, CDR2 SYGVKD. The CDR3 is made up of 16 amino acids. CDR3 region: CAISESTGRLAYEQYF. DNA for the CDR3: TGTGCCATCAGTGAGTCGACAGGGCGTCTAGCCTACGAGCAGTACTTC.

This chain joins TRBV7-2 and TRBJ2-7, with D possibly being TRBD2 (6 bases). This CDR3 contains 15 residues. Germline V lookup: CDR1 SGHTA, CDR2 FQGNSA. V shed 1 base and J shed 2 bases, with 12 bases lying between them. CDR3 sequence reads: CASSLDRDLAYEQYF. The CDR3 nucleotides are TGTGCCAGCAGCTTAGACCGGGACTTAGCCTACGAGCAGTACTTC.

This chain's CDR3 is CASSSGHNNQPQHF. The CDR3 DNA follows: TGTGCCAGCAGTTCCGGACATAATAATCAGCCCCAGCATTTT. The rearrangement uses TRBV6-5 and TRBJ1-5; D is possibly TRBD1 (5 bases). The CDR3 consists of 14 residues. V was clipped by 4 bases and J by 4 bases, with 11 bases between them. The germline V gene encodes CDR1 MNHEY and CDR2 SVGAGI.

The genes are TRBV6-1 and TRBJ2-5; 11 positions match TRBD2. The V gene end was trimmed by 1 base and the J gene end by 1 base; junction bases not matched to a gene: 5. This CDR3 contains 17 residues. Germline V gene sequence: CDR1 MNHNS, CDR2 SASEGT. In nucleotides, the CDR3 is TGTGCCAGCAGTGAAGGGTTACTAGCGGGGGTCCAAGAGACCCAGTACTTC. This gives the protein CASSEGLLAGVQETQYF.

The chain has TRBV6-5 and TRBJ2-7, with D perhaps TRBD1 (6 bases). This CDR3 contains 13 residues. Trimming removed 2 bases at V and 4 bases at J, with 9 bases between. CDR1 MNHEY and CDR2 SVGAGI come from the germline V gene. Written as DNA, the CDR3 is TGTGCCAGCAGTTACGGGACACTTTACGAGCAGTACTTC. This codes for CASSYGTLYEQYF.

V gene TRBV7-3 combines with J gene TRBJ1-1; 9 bases map to TRBD1. From germline, CDR1 is SGHTA and CDR2 FQGTGA. This CDR3 contains 14 residues. The junction had 8 bases not matched to a gene; V was cut back by 8 bases and J by 4 bases. CDR3 coding DNA: TGTGCCAGCTCAAGGGACAGGGCGTCCACTGAAGCTTTCTTT. This sequence encodes CASSRDRASTEAFF.

The chain joins TRBV30 to TRBJ2-1; TRBD2 is a possible D gene (6 bases). The CDR3 length is 15 residues. V was clipped by 2 bases and J by 5 bases, with 16 bases between them. The germline V gene encodes CDR1 GTSNPN and CDR2 SVGIG (reference sequence). Here the CDR3 DNA reads TGTGCCTGGAGTTCCCCCCGGCGGGATAACAATGAGCAGTTCTTC. Its translation: CAWSSPRRDNNEQFF.

V is TRBV7-9 and J is TRBJ2-5; the D gene is possibly TRBD1 (6 bases). The CDR3 sequence is 14 residues long. Trimming removed 5 bases at V and 2 bases at J, with 12 bases between. Germline CDR1 reads SEHNR; CDR2 reads FQNEAQ (reference sequence). DNA of the CDR3: TGTGCCAGCAGCCGAGGACAGCTACAAGAGACCCAGTACTTC. Its protein product is CASSRGQLQETQYF.

The chain is built from TRBV29-1 and TRBJ2-7; 7 nucleotides agree with TRBD1. V was clipped by 6 bases and J by 3 bases; unmatched bases: 5. CDR1 and CDR2 (germline): SQVTM, ANQGSEA. The CDR3 has 12 residues. CDR3 DNA sequence: TGCAGCGTCCGGACAGGCGTCTACGAGCAGTACTTC. It translates to CSVRTGVYEQYF.